This is a list of T cell receptor beta chains from one sample in a study of T cells in Graves' hyperthyroidism and ophthalmopathy. One entry per CDR3 protein, called by TCRdb with MiXCR from the multiplex PCR reads. The data show more than 550,000 distinct CDR3 sequences, with approximately 15% seen just once and less than 20% held by the top ten. Sequencing was done on a sample of blood. These receptor sequences come from a man aged 50-59 years with Graves' hyperthyroidism. Both conserved end residues are trimmed from each CDR3. Some rows have no size entry. The others give once, few or many, or a class for an expanded clone.

TRBJ1-1	-	TRBV7-2	ASSTTGPSEAF
TRBJ1-4	few	TRBV27	ANSLRTGPVTNEKLF
TRBJ2-6	many	TRBV5-1	ASSHPRQSGANVLT
TRBJ2-1	few	TRBV19	ASSLRSPYNEQF
TRBJ2-3	many	TRBV28	ASSLFRAGVTDTQY
TRBJ2-3	-	TRBV27	ASRQGPSTDTQY
TRBJ1-1	many	TRBV7-9	ASDPRGEVNTEAF
TRBJ2-2	few	TRBV7-9	ASSLVRDLTGELF
TRBJ2-3	-	TRBV2	ASRRGTSGDSDTQY
TRBJ2-7	many	TRBV2	ASSEEAYEQY
TRBJ1-5	-	TRBV5-8	ASSLKIGNQPQH
TRBJ2-1	many	TRBV30	ACPLRPLYYNEQF
TRBJ2-5	-	TRBV4-1	ASSSLALQETQY
TRBJ2-3	many	TRBV7-2	ASSSYGAQDTQY
TRBJ2-7	-	TRBV10-3	AISESGEVAGGDEQY
TRBJ1-4	many	TRBV28	ASSGAGTVNEKLF
TRBJ1-1	few	TRBV15	ATSRSGQEAF
TRBJ2-3	-	TRBV9	ASSAEQGNIGGSRVDTQY
TRBJ2-7	-	TRBV20-1	SAQSRDRGHEQY
TRBJ1-1	many	TRBV20-1	SARTRQVVNTEAF
TRBJ2-7	few	TRBV5-1	ASSLKSGTSYEQY
TRBJ2-7	few	TRBV19	ASRATGDTYEQY
TRBJ2-1	-	TRBV12-3/TRBV12-4	ASRTSGSVNEQF
TRBJ2-3	many	TRBV14	ASSQGGAATDTQY
TRBJ2-1	many	TRBV6-1	ASSTGTGTYNEQF
TRBJ1-1	many	TRBV27	ASSYSGRSTEAF
TRBJ1-2	many	TRBV10-2	ASSDGGVGYGYT
TRBJ2-1	few	TRBV28	ASSLPQGPVYNEQF
TRBJ2-7	few	TRBV5-1	ASSLRDKQTSGAYEQY
TRBJ2-7	-	TRBV5-6	ASSRGSEQY
TRBJ2-5	-	TRBV28	ASRRTYGRPHETQY
TRBJ1-5	few	TRBV5-5	ASSTFDRGRNQPQH
TRBJ2-7	many	TRBV20-1	SASGLSSYEQY
TRBJ2-5	many	TRBV6-2/TRBV6-3	ASSYSGSQETQY
TRBJ1-2	many	TRBV27	ASSLSRAWGYT
TRBJ2-2	many	TRBV28	ASSGHSLTGELF
TRBJ2-3	-	TRBV5-1	ASSLSWTSAENTDTQY
TRBJ2-7	-	TRBV6-1	ASNHQAGSYEQY
TRBJ2-1	-	TRBV7-2	ASSTGLAGVVDNEQF